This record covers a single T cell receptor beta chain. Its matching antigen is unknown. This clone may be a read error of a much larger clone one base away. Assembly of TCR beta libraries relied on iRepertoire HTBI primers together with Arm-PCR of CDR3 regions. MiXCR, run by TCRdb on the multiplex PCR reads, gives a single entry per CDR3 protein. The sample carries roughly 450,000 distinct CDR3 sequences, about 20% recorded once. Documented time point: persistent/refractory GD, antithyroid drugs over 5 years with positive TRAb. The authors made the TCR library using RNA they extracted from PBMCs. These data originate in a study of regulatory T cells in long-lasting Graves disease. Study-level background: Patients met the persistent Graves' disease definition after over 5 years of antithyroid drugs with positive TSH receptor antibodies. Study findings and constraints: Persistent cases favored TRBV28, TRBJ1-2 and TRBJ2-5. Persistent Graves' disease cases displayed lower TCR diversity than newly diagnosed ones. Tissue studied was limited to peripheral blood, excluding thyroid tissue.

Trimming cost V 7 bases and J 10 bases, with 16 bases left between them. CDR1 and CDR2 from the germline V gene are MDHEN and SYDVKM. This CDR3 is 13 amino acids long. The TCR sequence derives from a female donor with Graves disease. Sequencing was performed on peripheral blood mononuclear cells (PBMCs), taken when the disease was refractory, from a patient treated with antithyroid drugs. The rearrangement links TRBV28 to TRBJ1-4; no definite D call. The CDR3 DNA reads TGTGCCAGCATAGCGGCCACGACGGGAAAACTGTTTTTT. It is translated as CASIAATTGKLFF. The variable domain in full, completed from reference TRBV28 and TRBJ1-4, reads DVKVTQSSRYLVKRTGEKVFLECVQDMDHENMFWYRQDPGLGLRLIYFSYDVKMKEKGDIPEGYSVSREKKERFSLILESASTNQTSMYLCASIAATTGKLFFGSGTQLSVL.